Sequencing of this T cell receptor beta chain was carried out in a study of blood T cell repertoires in COVID-19 (TCRdb year 2020). For the wider study: Samples covering the acute and convalescent phases of COVID-19 were provided by collaborators in the United States, Italy and Spain. The prospective study material was composed of cDNA or gDNA derived from T cells, B-cell-depleted T cells, or PBMCs. Deeply sampled blood TCRbeta repertoires from subjects exposed to, actively infected with, or recovered from COVID-19 were included in the dataset. Nearly every sample came with metadata listing a de-identified subject ID, COVID-19 status, age in years and sex. The samples were drawn from the first 160 participants of the ongoing ImmuneRACE study and from under 1,500 subjects provided by 6 global collaborators. The repertoires were released in a freely available public database intended as a resource for research on the immune response to SARS-CoV-2. Where HLA class I and class II types were available, the types were taken from metadata supplied by the sample provider, not from assay-based typing.

Results and caveats for the whole study, not just this receptor: The quantity of clinical and demographic metadata differed by source and by participant and was supplied without curation.

Each collaborating institution followed its own protocols to collect whole blood in K2EDTA tubes. For TCRbeta analysis, collaborators shipped samples in one of three forms: frozen whole blood, isolated PBMCs, or DNA extracted from either of those sample types. TCRbeta CDR3 regions were amplified from genomic DNA using the immunoSEQ Assay, a bias-controlled multiplex PCR. The source study handled its data this way. Nucleated cell counts per sample were estimated from amplification of reference gene primers within the assay. To quantify the absolute abundance of each unique TCRbeta CDR3 rearrangement, sequence reads were collapsed and filtered. For each sample, productive Simpson clonality was calculated by taking the square root of Simpson's diversity index across productive rearrangements. Sourced from immuneACCESS, this table was stored by TCRdb with only in-frame sequences that have V and J called. A share of the clones is absent; for the studies checked, an unresolved V gene accounts for under half, and the remainder has no known explanation. V, J and clone size are taken as reported in that table, and D and trimming were inferred from the DNA itself. This sample holds 9,500 to 15,000 clones; around 90% were observed only once. The ten largest make up approximately 14% of the sample.

Turning to this clone: Its antigen is currently not known. No much larger clone is present one base from it, and per-base qualities are unavailable.

From the germline V gene (reference sequence), CDR1 is GTSNPN and CDR2 is SVGIG. Unmatched junction bases come to 5, with V trimmed by 2 bases and J by 6 bases. The CDR3 runs 14 residues from the cysteine to the phenylalanine. Only the CDR3 DNA stays, 42 bases, in frame from base 1. The V and J genes are TRBV30 and TRBJ2-1, with 9 middle bases fitting TRBD2. This receptor was obtained from a man in his 70s with active COVID-19. Sequenced: peripheral blood. The CDR3 corresponds to CAWSRREGGNEQFF. DNA sequence: TGTGCCTGGAGTAGGCGGGAGGGGGGCAATGAGCAGTTCTTC.